These 21 T cell receptor beta chains came from one sample sequenced in a study of cytomegalovirus exposure and HLA in healthy donors. Some clones are missing from TCRdb's copy, which holds only in-frame ones; the method was immunoSEQ multiplex PCR. Among more than 150,000 clones listed, approximately 84% were seen once. Material: PBMCs. The receptor source for this set is a man between 18 and 29 years old in good health and CMV-seropositive.

The chain carries TRBV7-8 and TRBJ2-1; 7 nucleotides agree with TRBD2. Germline lookup yields CDR1 SGHVS and CDR2 FQNEAQ. The CDR3 has 15 amino acids. The ends lost 4 bases at V and 2 bases at J; junction bases unmatched: 5. The CDR3 is CASSSLAPTYNEQFF. In DNA, the CDR3 is TGTGCCAGCAGCTCACTAGCGCCCACCTACAATGAGCAGTTCTTC.

The V and J genes are TRBV5-4 and TRBJ2-5; 13 bases match TRBD2. V was clipped by 0 bases and J by 2 bases; unmatched bases: 4. Germline lookup yields CDR1 SGHNT and CDR2 YYREEE (reference sequence). The CDR3 consists of 17 residues. The CDR3 bases are TGTGCCAGCAGCTTGGGGACTAGCGGGAGAGGGCAAGAGACCCAGTACTTC. Protein sequence: CASSLGTSGRGQETQYF. The full variable domain, rest sourced from reference TRBV5-4 and TRBJ2-5, is ETGVTQSPTHLIKTRGQQVTLRCSSQSGHNTVSWYQQALGQGPQFIFQYYREEENGRGNFPPRFSGLQFPNYSSELNVNALELDDSALYLCASSLGTSGRGQETQYFGPGTRLLVL.

The V gene is TRBV4-1, the J gene TRBJ1-4; a weak D match, TRBD1 (6 bases). CDR3 size: 14 residues. Germline CDR1 and CDR2: MGHRA and YSYEKL. The V end was cut by 2 bases, the J end by 4 bases, with 8 bases between. The DNA of the CDR3 is TGCGCCAGCAGCCAAACAGGGCTTAATGAAAAACTGTTTTTT. Amino acid sequence: CASSQTGLNEKLFF.

J is TRBJ2-2 and V is TRBV28; D not certain. This CDR3 has 13 residues. Germline CDR1 reads MDHEN; CDR2 reads SYDVKM. V was clipped by 3 bases and J by 7 bases, with 9 bases between them. Here the CDR3 reads CASSFARLGELFF. The CDR3 DNA follows: TGTGCCAGCAGTTTCGCGCGTCTCGGGGAGCTGTTTTTT. Full variable domain (missing parts from reference TRBV28 and TRBJ2-2): DVKVTQSSRYLVKRTGEKVFLECVQDMDHENMFWYRQDPGLGLRLIYFSYDVKMKEKGDIPEGYSVSREKKERFSLILESASTNQTSMYLCASSFARLGELFFGEGSRLTVL.

The chain has TRBV25-1 and TRBJ2-3; 7 bases agree with TRBD1. V lost 7 bases and J lost 0; bases outside the gene matches: 4. Germline V gene data show CDR1 as MGHDK and CDR2 as SYGVNS. The CDR3 loop spans 14 amino acids. The CDR3 spells CASMEDRSTDTQYF. CDR3 DNA sequence: TGTGCCAGCATGGAGGACAGGAGCACAGATACGCAGTATTTT.

This chain connects TRBV27 to TRBJ2-3; no clear D. The V end lost 6 bases, the J end lost 3 bases, and 10 bases lay between the germline ends. The CDR3 consists of 13 residues. Germline CDR1 is MNHEY and CDR2 is SMNVEV (reference sequence). DNA for the CDR3: TGTGCCAGCAGCCCGACATTTACAGATACGCAGTATTTT. Residues: CASSPTFTDTQYF.

This chain links TRBV5-6 with TRBJ1-5; D remains unclear. Trimming removed 2 bases from V and 2 bases from J, with 8 bases in between. The CDR3 contains 14 residues. From germline, CDR1 is SGHDT and CDR2 YYEEEE. The CDR3 sequence is CASSFGPGNQPQHF. The CDR3 DNA follows: TGTGCCAGCAGCTTTGGGCCGGGCAATCAGCCCCAGCATTTT.

The chain employs TRBV29-1 and TRBJ2-6, with 8 bases identical to TRBD1. This CDR3 is 15 amino acids long. V was pared by 6 bases and J by 3 bases, with 7 bases of the junction left unmatched. Germline V lookup: CDR1 SQVTM, CDR2 ANQGSEA. CDR3 in amino acids: CSVGTGVSGANVLTF. Here the CDR3 DNA reads TGCAGCGTGGGGACAGGAGTAAGTGGGGCCAACGTCCTGACTTTC.

The rearrangement uses TRBV7-9 and TRBJ1-1; D may be TRBD1 (5 bases). V gave up 6 bases and J gave up 6 bases, with 17 bases separating them. CDR1 SEHNR and CDR2 FQNEAQ come from the germline V gene (reference sequence). CDR3 length equals 14 residues. CDR3: CASRGGTYRAEAFF. In DNA, the CDR3 is TGTGCCAGCAGGGGGGGGACTTATCGCGCTGAAGCTTTCTTT.

This sequence joins TRBV15 and TRBJ2-7; D possibly corresponds to TRBD1 (5 bases). Germline-derived CDR1 and CDR2 are LNHNV and YYDKDF (reference sequence). This CDR3 is 14 amino acids long. Trimming pared 0 bases from V and 2 bases from J, leaving 8 bases between. CDR3 region: CATSRDQGPYEQYF. CDR3 nucleotides: TGTGCCACCAGCAGAGATCAGGGTCCCTACGAGCAGTACTTC.

The V and J genes are TRBV14 and TRBJ2-7; 12 bases agree with TRBD2. The CDR3 contains 16 residues. V was clipped by 3 bases and J by 0 bases; unmatched bases: 3. Germline V gives CDR1 SGHDN, CDR2 FVKESK. CDR3 sequence: CASSQGLAGVSYEQYF. The CDR3 DNA sequence: TGTGCCAGCAGCCAGGGACTAGCGGGCGTCTCCTACGAGCAGTACTTC.

In this sample, this clone turned up a few times. This chain joins TRBV13 and TRBJ2-1; TRBD2 agrees at 15 bases. Germline V CDR1 and CDR2: PRHDT, FYEKMQ (reference sequence). The V segment lost 2 bases and the J segment 2 bases; nucleotides outside the gene matches: 10. This CDR3 spans 20 amino acids. CDR3 protein: CASSLYVRTSGRGTYNEQFF. CDR3 nucleotides: TGTGCCAGCAGCTTATATGTTCGGACTAGCGGGAGGGGAACCTACAATGAGCAGTTCTTC.

CDR3 residues: CASSLGTLSQPQHF. The CDR3 DNA is TGTGCCAGCAGCTTGGGCACCCTAAGCCAGCCCCAGCATTTT. The V gene is TRBV5-6, the J gene TRBJ1-5; D is unresolved. Trimming took 0 bases from V and 7 from J, leaving 11 bases between them. There are 14 residues in the CDR3. The germline gives CDR1 SGHDT, CDR2 YYEEEE.

The chain uses TRBV7-6 and TRBJ2-7; 7 nucleotides agree with TRBD2. The CDR3 spans 15 residues. Germline V gene sequence: CDR1 SGHVS, CDR2 FNYEAQ. V trimming: 5 bases; J trimming: 2 bases; junction bases outside the gene matches: 9. CDR3 protein: CASSPRAGVAYEQYF. The CDR3 DNA is TGTGCCAGCAGCCCCCGGGCGGGAGTGGCCTACGAGCAGTACTTC.

The chain couples TRBV30 to TRBJ1-3; perhaps TRBD1 as D (5 bases). CDR1 is GTSNPN, CDR2 SVGIG, per germline (reference sequence). The CDR3 contains 14 residues. Deletions cut 2 bases from V and 0 bases from J, with 8 bases between. The CDR3 here is CAWSPQGSGNTIYF. CDR3 nucleotide sequence: TGTGCCTGGAGTCCGCAGGGCTCTGGAAACACCATATATTTT.

The rearrangement joins TRBV28 to TRBJ2-7; 8 bases line up with TRBD2. The CDR3 extends over 14 amino acids. Germline-derived CDR1 and CDR2 are MDHEN and SYDVKM. The V segment lost 5 bases and the J segment 3 bases; nucleotides outside the gene matches: 6. The CDR3 sequence is CASSPPGGFYEQYF. In DNA, the CDR3 is TGTGCCAGCAGTCCCCCGGGAGGGTTCTACGAGCAGTACTTC.

The chain is built from TRBV6-4 and TRBJ2-7, with TRBD1 matching 7 bases. The germline gives CDR1 MRHNA, CDR2 SNTAGT. The CDR3 extends over 15 amino acids. V was clipped by 9 bases and J by 3 bases; unmatched bases: 14. CDR3 sequence reads: CARRLGQLTIYEQYF. The CDR3, as DNA: TGTGCCAGACGACTGGGACAGCTCACCATCTACGAGCAGTACTTC.

The V call is TRBV6-5, the J call TRBJ1-2; TRBD1 might be the D (5 bases). Between the trimmed V and J ends, which lost 3 bases and 4 bases, there was a span of 15 bases. This CDR3 comprises 15 residues. CDR1 and CDR2 (germline): MNHEY, SVGAGI. The CDR3 spells CASSYDGQGAYGYTF. Here the CDR3 DNA reads TGTGCCAGCAGTTATGATGGGCAGGGCGCCTATGGCTACACCTTC.

The chain employs TRBV6-6 and TRBJ2-7, with 11 bases matching TRBD1. Germline V gene data show CDR1 as MNHNY and CDR2 as SVGAGI (reference sequence). With 8 bases clipped from V and 3 bases from J, the junction kept 6 bases outside the gene matches. This CDR3 is 14 amino acids long. The CDR3 region is CASEPGTGGYEQYF. In DNA form, the CDR3 reads TGTGCCAGCGAACCAGGGACAGGGGGCTACGAGCAGTACTTC.

The chain links TRBV11-3 to TRBJ2-2, with 15 bases aligning to TRBD2. CDR1 is SGHNT and CDR2 is YENEEA in the germline V gene. This CDR3 has 17 amino acids. V shed 4 bases, J shed 4 bases, and the junction held 4 bases outside the gene matches. CDR3 sequence: CASSYPGLAGGTGELFF. The CDR3 coding sequence is TGTGCCAGCAGCTACCCGGGACTAGCGGGAGGCACCGGGGAGCTGTTTTTT.

V is TRBV30 and J is TRBJ1-1; D remains ambiguous. The CDR3 runs to 16 residues. Germline lookup yields CDR1 GTSNPN and CDR2 SVGIG (reference sequence). V gave up 3 bases and J gave up 3 bases, with 20 bases separating them. The CDR3 nucleotides read TGTGCCTGGAGCGACTCAGAGGGTTGGGATGACACTGAAGCTTTCTTT. It translates to CAWSDSEGWDDTEAFF.